This T cell receptor beta chain was obtained from a study of cytomegalovirus exposure and HLA in healthy donors. Study-wide background: From 150 million to 200 million T cells, an earlier analysis saw 120 million or so unique TCR beta sequences. Points from the study as a whole: The authors later found most CMV-associated TCR beta chains appeared HLA-restricted.

Researchers ran the PCR with 60 Vbeta and 13 Jbeta primers. Assay: immunoSEQ multiplex PCR; the TCRdb copy retains only in-frame clones and omits some. The sample yields 100,000 to 150,000 clones, roughly 74% seen once. A remark on this clone: As yet, its antigen is unknown.

The CDR3 runs 16 residues. Trimming at V came to 4 bases and at J to 5 bases, leaving 10 bases not matched to a gene. From germline, CDR1 is SGDLS and CDR2 YYNGEE. V is TRBV9 and J is TRBJ2-2; 8 bases are shared with TRBD2. Sequenced material: PBMCs. This clonotype originated in a woman aged 50 to 60 in good health and CMV-seropositive. The CDR3 here is CASSYTSGRGTGELFF. CDR3 bases: TGTGCCAGCAGCTATACTAGCGGACGTGGTACCGGGGAGCTGTTTTTT.